A selection of T cell receptor beta chains follows, all from one sample in a study of radiotherapy plus CTLA-4 blockade in lung cancer. Assay: immunoSEQ multiplex PCR; the TCRdb copy retains only in-frame clones and omits some. The sample includes some 73,000 clones, 60% to 85% seen only once; the top ten take roughly 20%. The sample here was peripheral blood, taken from a patient treated with radiotherapy plus ipilimumab. The receptors shown here come from a human donor with non-small cell lung cancer whose response to radiotherapy plus ipilimumab could not be evaluated. Some clones in this sample may be carry-over from other donors' samples. CDR3s include the opening cysteine and the closing phenylalanine or tryptophan. The D gene is left open where the match is weak. Not every row has a clone size; where given, it reads once, few, many or a size class.

clone size	V gene	J gene	D gene	CDR3 protein	CDR3 DNA
.	TRBV6-5	TRBJ1-6	.	CASSEDGGNSPLHF	TGTGCCAGCAGTGAAGACGGGGGGAATTCACCCCTCCACTTT
.	TRBV9	TRBJ1-6	.	CASSVEGENSPLHF	TGTGCCAGCAGCGTAGAGGGGGAGAATTCACCCCTCCACTTT
.	TRBV7-2	TRBJ2-7	TRBD1	CASSSRQGGYEQYF	TGTGCCAGCAGCTCCCGACAGGGGGGGTACGAGCAGTACTTC
.	TRBV19	TRBJ2-7	TRBD1	CASSRGDRGSYEQYF	TGTGCCAGTAGTCGAGGGGACAGGGGCTCCTACGAGCAGTACTTC
once	TRBV19	TRBJ2-1	TRBD1	CARPGTGGWDEQFF	TGTGCCAGGCCCGGGACAGGGGGTTGGGATGAGCAGTTCTTC
many	TRBV7-3	TRBJ1-3	.	CASSPRGLPGNTIYF	TGTGCCAGCAGCCCTAGGGGCCTGCCTGGAAACACCATATATTTT
.	TRBV7-2	TRBJ2-2	.	CASRVLGLNTGELFF	TGTGCCAGCAGGGTCCTGGGGCTGAACACCGGGGAGCTGTTTTTT
once	TRBV5-6	TRBJ2-1	TRBD1	CASTTLSGTGVNEQFF	TGTGCCAGCACCACCTTGTCCGGGACAGGGGTGAATGAGCAGTTCTTC
.	TRBV28	TRBJ2-4	TRBD1	CASSSTGGLAKNIQYF	TGTGCCAGCAGTTCGACAGGGGGCTTAGCCAAAAACATTCAGTACTTC
once	TRBV28	TRBJ2-3	.	CASNLWGQVDTQYF	TGTGCCAGCAACCTCTGGGGGCAAGTAGATACGCAGTATTTT
.	TRBV7-2	TRBJ2-5	.	CASSLDPGEETQYF	TGTGCCAGCAGCTTAGACCCAGGGGAAGAGACCCAGTACTTC
.	TRBV28	TRBJ2-7	TRBD1	CASSFRDRSYEQYF	TGTGCCAGCAGTTTTCGGGACAGGAGTTACGAGCAGTACTTC
few	TRBV7-8	TRBJ2-3	.	CASSLVLNRVEADTQYF	TGTGCCAGCAGCTTAGTGTTAAACAGGGTGGAAGCAGATACGCAGTATTTT
.	TRBV6-5	TRBJ2-3	TRBD2	CASSYQRGVADTQYF	TGTGCCAGCAGTTACCAGCGGGGGGTCGCAGATACGCAGTATTTT
.	TRBV6-1	TRBJ2-1	.	CASEPAGYNEQFF	TGTGCCAGCGAGCCCGCAGGCTACAATGAGCAGTTCTTC
.	TRBV6-5	TRBJ1-2	TRBD1	CASSYVRTGSAGYTF	TGTGCCAGCAGTTACGTTCGGACAGGGTCGGCTGGCTACACCTTC
.	TRBV9	TRBJ1-3	.	CASSSRTGSSGNTIYF	TGTGCCAGCAGCTCTCGGACGGGGAGCTCTGGAAACACCATATATTTT
few	TRBV12-2	TRBJ2-3	.	CASRLAGTGEADTQYF	TGTGCAAGTCGCTTAGCCGGGACAGGGGAGGCAGATACGCAGTATTTT
once	TRBV7-8	TRBJ2-7	.	CASSGVQGGEQYF	TGTGCCAGCAGCGGGGTGCAGGGTGGAGAGCAGTACTTC
few	TRBV28	TRBJ1-3	TRBD1	CASRPTGGGGNTIYF	TGTGCCAGCAGACCGACAGGGGGAGGAGGAAACACCATATATTTT
.	TRBV5-6	TRBJ2-7	.	CASSLVGASRSYEQYF	TGTGCCAGCAGCTTGGTAGGGGCGAGTAGGTCCTACGAGCAGTACTTC
.	TRBV14	TRBJ2-7	.	CASSQDVRFPRYEQYF	TGTGCCAGCAGCCAAGATGTGAGGTTCCCTCGGTACGAGCAGTACTTC
.	TRBV4-3	TRBJ2-2	.	CASSFTRGRTGELFF	TGCGCCAGCAGCTTTACCCGGGGTCGCACCGGGGAGCTGTTTTTT
.	TRBV7-9	TRBJ2-3	TRBD2	CASSPSLAGVEDTQYF	TGTGCCAGCAGCCCCTCACTAGCGGGGGTGGAAGATACGCAGTATTTT
once	TRBV5-8	TRBJ2-1	.	CASTKGYNEQFF	TGTGCCAGCACCAAGGGGTACAATGAGCAGTTCTTC
.	TRBV6-5	TRBJ1-2	.	CASSYDRNYGYTF	TGTGCCAGCAGTTATGACAGGAACTATGGCTACACCTTC
.	TRBV4-1	TRBJ2-7	.	CASSQDHGNYEQYF	TGCGCCAGCAGCCAAGATCACGGGAACTACGAGCAGTACTTC
.	TRBV18	TRBJ1-5	TRBD1	CASSQGQIGADQPQHF	TGTGCCAGCTCACAGGGACAGATAGGTGCCGATCAGCCCCAGCATTTT
.	TRBV9	TRBJ1-3	.	CASSVTGDSGNTIYF	TGTGCCAGCAGCGTAACCGGAGACTCTGGAAACACCATATATTTT
.	TRBV7-8	TRBJ2-3	TRBD1	CASSYYGQAAYYF	TGTGCCAGCAGCTACTACGGACAGGCCGCTTACTATTTT
.	TRBV27	TRBJ2-4	TRBD1	CASRPIEGATKNIQYF	TGTGCCAGCAGACCTATTGAGGGGGCGACCAAAAACATTCAGTACTTC
.	TRBV28	TRBJ1-3	.	CASSGLPGNTIYF	TGTGCCAGCTCAGGGCTCCCTGGAAACACCATATATTTT
.	TRBV7-7	TRBJ2-5	.	CASSLAARGETQYF	TGTGCTAGCAGCTTAGCCGCCAGGGGAGAGACCCAGTACTTC
.	TRBV6-1	TRBJ1-2	TRBD1	CASSWTGSYGYTF	TGTGCCAGCAGTTGGACAGGGAGCTATGGCTACACCTTC
once	TRBV6-1	TRBJ1-6	.	CASRVVYNSPLHF	TGTGCCAGCAGGGTAGTTTATAATTCACCCCTCCACTTT
.	TRBV2	TRBJ1-2	.	CASSDPRHSQANYGYTF	TGTGCCAGCAGCGACCCTCGTCACAGTCAAGCTAACTATGGCTACACCTTC
.	TRBV12-5	TRBJ2-2	.	CASGLVGGGELFF	TGTGCTAGTGGTTTGGTAGGGGGCGGGGAGCTGTTTTTT
.	TRBV5-1	TRBJ1-2	.	CASSLGAGGYTF	TGCGCCAGCAGCTTAGGGGCAGGTGGCTACACCTTC
.	TRBV5-1	TRBJ1-6	.	CASSYGTMGYSPLHF	TGCGCCAGCAGTTACGGGACTATGGGATATTCACCCCTCCACTTT
.	TRBV9	TRBJ2-5	TRBD1	CASSARTGQETQYF	TGTGCCAGCAGCGCCCGGACAGGGCAAGAGACCCAGTACTTC
.	TRBV15	TRBJ2-7	.	CATSRDPTTGYEQYF	TGTGCCACCAGCAGAGATCCCACCACAGGCTACGAGCAGTACTTC
.	TRBV9	TRBJ2-5	TRBD2	CASSGWKGAGVLETQYF	TGTGCCAGCAGCGGATGGAAGGGAGCGGGGGTTCTAGAGACCCAGTACTTC
.	TRBV7-9	TRBJ1-4	.	CASSLGLGPTNEKLFF	TGTGCCAGCAGCTTAGGACTAGGCCCAACTAATGAAAAACTGTTTTTT
.	TRBV28	TRBJ1-2	TRBD1	CASSSGQHYGYTF	TGTGCCAGCAGTTCGGGACAGCACTATGGCTACACCTTC
.	TRBV6-5	TRBJ2-2	TRBD1	CASSPRGSGELFF	TGTGCCAGCAGCCCCAGGGGGTCCGGGGAGCTGTTTTTT
.	TRBV5-1	TRBJ2-7	.	CASSAGHYEQYF	TGCGCCAGCAGCGCGGGCCACTACGAGCAGTACTTC
.	TRBV6-1	TRBJ1-1	.	CASSTQGYTEAFF	TGTGCCAGCAGTACGCAGGGCTACACTGAAGCTTTCTTT
once	TRBV9	TRBJ1-2	.	CASSQTDYGYTF	TGTGCCAGCAGTCAGACAGATTATGGCTACACCTTC
.	TRBV7-9	TRBJ1-1	.	CASSFEGDEGTEAFF	TGTGCCAGCAGCTTTGAGGGGGACGAGGGCACTGAAGCTTTCTTT
.	TRBV5-1	TRBJ1-1	TRBD1	CASSLGQGVNTEAFF	TGCGCCAGCAGCTTGGGACAGGGTGTGAACACTGAAGCTTTCTTT
.	TRBV4-3	TRBJ2-2	TRBD1	CASSQGTGMAGELFF	TGCGCCAGCAGCCAAGGGACAGGGATGGCCGGGGAGCTGTTTTTT
.	TRBV11-2	TRBJ2-7	TRBD2	CASSLDLGGTRPYEQYF	TGTGCCAGCAGCTTAGATCTGGGAGGGACGAGACCCTACGAGCAGTACTTC
few	TRBV28	TRBJ1-1	.	CASSTPLGGRVAFF	TGTGCCAGCAGTACTCCCTTAGGGGGTCGGGTAGCTTTCTTT
.	TRBV27	TRBJ2-2	TRBD1	CASSLLGTGPNTGELFF	TGTGCCAGCAGTTTATTAGGGACAGGACCGAACACCGGGGAGCTGTTTTTT
once	TRBV6-1	TRBJ2-5	.	CASSDWGGAQTQYF	TGTGCCAGCAGTGATTGGGGGGGCGCTCAGACCCAGTACTTC
.	TRBV5-1	TRBJ2-2	.	CASSLADTGELFF	TGCGCCAGCAGCTTGGCGGACACCGGGGAGCTGTTTTTT
.	TRBV9	TRBJ1-1	.	CASSPRAGRGTEAFF	TGTGCCAGCAGCCCGAGGGCCGGGCGAGGGACTGAAGCTTTCTTT
.	TRBV19	TRBJ1-5	.	CASSIPAAGGDNQPQHF	TGTGCCAGTAGTATCCCCGCAGCAGGAGGGGATAATCAGCCCCAGCATTTT
.	TRBV4-1	TRBJ1-2	.	CASSQGHINYGYTF	TGCGCCAGCAGCCAAGGCCACATTAACTATGGCTACACCTTC